The 20 T cell receptor beta chains below all came from one sample that was sequenced in a study of identical twins. One entry per CDR3 protein results from TCRdb running MiXCR on the 5' RACE reads. The sample has hundreds of thousands of distinct CDR3 sequences; more than 13% are singletons. The sample taken for sequencing was memory (CD45RO+) T cells sorted from blood. These receptors were collected from a woman aged 18-29 years in good health.

This clonotype was recorded at least ten times. V usage is TRBV7-3 and J usage is TRBJ2-2; TRBD2 is a possible D gene (6 bases). The germline V gene encodes CDR1 SGHTA and CDR2 FQGTGA. Trimming shortened V by 3 bases and J by 6 bases, and 14 bases separated the two germline ends. This CDR3 region has 15 residues. Written as DNA, the CDR3 is TGTGCCAGCAGCTTCGGCGGGGCGGGACCCGGGGAGCTGTTTTTT. Its protein is CASSFGGAGPGELFF.

This clonotype was observed a few times. The CDR3 nucleotides read TGTGCCAGCAAGGGGCTAGCGGGAGTTGAGCAGTACTTC. Its translation: CASKGLAGVEQYF. This chain uses TRBV27 with TRBJ2-7; 10 bases match TRBD2. This CDR3 has 13 residues. Germline values: CDR1 MNHEY, CDR2 SMNVEV (reference sequence). V trimming: 7 bases; J trimming: 7 bases; junction bases outside the gene matches: 7.

This clonotype was observed at least ten times. The rearrangement joins TRBV20-1 to TRBJ1-4; D ambiguous. From germline, CDR1 is DFQATT and CDR2 SNEGSKA (reference sequence). Trimming shortened V by 6 bases and J by 10 bases, and 15 bases separated the two germline ends. This CDR3 spans 12 amino acids. As DNA, the CDR3 is TGCAGTGCCCCGACGGACTTGGGAAAACTGTTTTTT. It codes for CSAPTDLGKLFF.

This clonotype came up a few times. The rearrangement uses TRBV5-1 and TRBJ2-1, with D possibly TRBD1 on 6 matching bases. V was pared by 0 bases and J by 3 bases, with 10 bases between. Per germline, CDR1 SGHRS and CDR2 YFSETQ. This CDR3 spans 15 amino acids. CDR3 DNA: TGCGCCAGCAGCTTGGATGCAGGGGTCTACAATGAGCAGTTCTTC. This gives the protein CASSLDAGVYNEQFF.

This clonotype occurred a few times. This chain joins TRBV7-9 and TRBJ2-3; the match to TRBD2 covers 10 bases. Germline V gene lookup returns CDR1 SEHNR and CDR2 FQNEAQ (reference sequence). The CDR3 totals 17 residues. Losses at the gene ends were 2 bases for V and 2 bases for J; bases not matched to a gene: 7. The CDR3 sequence is CASSLSLAGAYTDTQYF. The CDR3 nucleotides are TGTGCCAGCAGCTTAAGTCTAGCGGGGGCCTACACAGATACGCAGTATTTT. Drawing the rest from reference TRBV7-9 and TRBJ2-3, the complete variable domain is DTGVSQNPRHKITKRGQNVTFRCDPISEHNRLYWYRQTLGQGPEFLTYFQNEAQLEKSRLLSDRFSAERPKGSFSTLEIQRTEQGDSAMYLCASSLSLAGAYTDTQYFGPGTRLTVL.

This clonotype was seen a handful of times. The chain couples TRBV18 to TRBJ1-2; TRBD1 matches at 8 bases. V was clipped by 0 bases and J by 3 bases; unmatched bases: 12. This CDR3 comprises 18 residues. Germline-derived CDR1 and CDR2 are KGHSH and LQKENI. For the CDR3, the DNA is TGTGCCAGCTCACCACCGGTCGGGACAGGCGAGGGCTACTATGGCTACACCTTC. Its protein is CASSPPVGTGEGYYGYTF.

This clonotype was seen repeatedly, ten times or more. The chain recombines TRBV7-2 with TRBJ2-5; D not resolved. The CDR3 covers 15 residues. Germline assignment: CDR1 SGHTA and CDR2 FQGNSA. V was pared by 0 bases and J by 4 bases, with 12 bases between. CDR3: CASSLADSTRETQYF. As DNA, the CDR3 is TGTGCCAGCAGCTTAGCGGATAGTACCAGAGAGACCCAGTACTTC. The full variable domain, completed using reference TRBV7-2 and TRBJ2-5, is GAGVSQSPSNKVTEKGKDVELRCDPISGHTALYWYRQSLGQGLEFLIYFQGNSAPDKSGLPSDRFSAERTGGSVSTLTIQRTQQEDSAVYLCASSLADSTRETQYFGPGTRLLVL.

J is TRBJ2-3 and V is TRBV27; 7 positions match TRBD2. The CDR3 runs to 14 residues. CDR1 and CDR2 (germline): MNHEY, SMNVEV (reference sequence). The ends lost 5 bases at V and 3 bases at J; junction bases unmatched: 5. The CDR3 protein is CASSPRGVTDTQYF. The CDR3 DNA reads TGTGCCAGCAGTCCCCGGGGGGTAACAGATACGCAGTATTTT.

The chain combines TRBV20-1 with TRBJ2-1; 11 bases fit TRBD2. Germline CDR1 DFQATT, CDR2 SNEGSKA (reference sequence). The V and J ends lost 1 base and 8 bases, in that order; junction bases with no gene match: 7. This CDR3 contains 15 residues. The DNA of the CDR3 is TGCAGTGCTAGAGGTGCTAGCGGGAGGTCGGATGAGCAGTTCTTC. The encoded protein is CSARGASGRSDEQFF.

The V gene is TRBV5-1, the J gene TRBJ2-2; 8 bases fit TRBD2. This CDR3 has 17 amino acids. Germline V gives CDR1 SGHRS, CDR2 YFSETQ. Losses at the gene ends were 0 bases for V and 3 bases for J; bases not matched to a gene: 7. Here the CDR3 DNA reads TGCGCCAGCAGCTTGGCCCCAGGGACTAGTGACACCGGGGAGCTGTTTTTT. Protein sequence: CASSLAPGTSDTGELFF.

This clonotype was detected only a few times. The gene calls are TRBV2 and TRBJ1-2; the match to TRBD1 covers 9 bases. The CDR3 is made up of 13 amino acids. CDR1 and CDR2 from the germline V gene are SNHLY and FYNNEI. J lost 9 bases, V lost 6 bases, and 8 bases had no gene match. CDR3 residues: CASRAGTGMSYTF. The CDR3 DNA follows: TGTGCCAGCAGAGCCGGGACAGGGATGAGCTACACCTTC.

This clonotype has only a few counts. The CDR3 sequence is CASSLERGGQYTQYF. DNA for the CDR3: TGTGCCAGCAGCTTAGAGCGGGGGGGCCAGTATACGCAGTATTTT. The chain is built from TRBV7-9 and TRBJ2-3, with 10 bases lining up with TRBD2. The CDR3 runs 15 residues. Looked up from germline, CDR1 is SEHNR and CDR2 is FQNEAQ (reference sequence). V gave up 1 base and J gave up 7 bases; unmatched junction bases: 5.

This chain uses TRBV20-1 with TRBJ1-5, with D perhaps TRBD1 (6 bases). The germline gives CDR1 DFQATT, CDR2 SNEGSKA (reference sequence). V was shortened by 6 bases and J by 5 bases, with 17 bases between the two germline ends. The CDR3 contains 14 residues. This chain's CDR3 is CSATQGHPDQPQHF. The DNA of the CDR3 is TGCAGTGCCACTCAGGGACACCCTGATCAGCCCCAGCATTTT.

This rearrangement joins TRBV12-3 or TRBV12-4 to TRBJ2-5, with 11 bases fitting TRBD1. V lost 1 base to trimming and J lost 5 bases; unmatched junction nucleotides: 6. This CDR3 spans 16 amino acids. CDR3 DNA sequence: TGTGCCAGCAGTTTAGAGGGACAGGGGGTCGGGGAGACCCAGTACTTC. Protein sequence: CASSLEGQGVGETQYF.

The V call is TRBV2, the J call TRBJ2-2; D might be TRBD2 (5 bases). With 3 bases removed from V and 3 bases from J, the gap between germline ends came to 11 bases. The CDR3 has 15 amino acids. Germline CDR1 and CDR2: SNHLY and FYNNEI. DNA for the CDR3: TGTGCCAGCAGTGATAGGACTCTTTACACCGGGGAGCTGTTTTTT. Translated: CASSDRTLYTGELFF.

The gene calls are TRBV5-5 and TRBJ2-7, with a tentative D call TRBD2 (5 bases). The germline CDR1 and CDR2 sequences are SGHKS and YYEKEE (reference sequence). The CDR3 sequence is 15 residues long. The germline V and J ends were trimmed by 5 bases and 3 bases, with 18 bases remaining between them. The CDR3 DNA is TGTGCCAGCAGGTTTGGTCCAGCGGACTTCTACGAGCAGTACTTC. It codes for CASRFGPADFYEQYF.

This chain joins TRBV6-5 and TRBJ2-1, with a tentative D call TRBD1 (5 bases). The CDR3 is 19 amino acids. The V gene lost 4 bases and the J gene lost 3 bases, with 25 bases spanning the gap. Per germline, CDR1 MNHEY and CDR2 SVGAGI. CDR3: CASSSQTGAGFTRYNEQFF. The CDR3, as DNA: TGTGCCAGCAGTTCGCAAACAGGAGCAGGGTTTACCCGCTACAATGAGCAGTTCTTC.

The chain is built from TRBV12-3 or TRBV12-4 and TRBJ1-2; TRBD1 agrees at 7 bases. CDR3 size: 14 residues. The V segment lost 3 bases and the J segment 4 bases; nucleotides outside the gene matches: 5. The CDR3 bases are TGTGCCAGCAGTTTGGGGGACAGCGGCTATGGCTACACCTTC. Translated, it gives CASSLGDSGYGYTF.

V gene TRBV20-1 combines with J gene TRBJ2-7, with TRBD2 matching over 10 bases. The CDR3 is 14 amino acids. Germline CDR1 reads DFQATT; CDR2 reads SNEGSKA (reference sequence). The CDR3, as DNA: TGCAGCGCGGTAGGTGCTAGCGGGAGTTATGAGCAGTACTTC. Its translation: CSAVGASGSYEQYF.

The chain combines TRBV20-1 with TRBJ1-1; D is possibly TRBD1 (5 bases). Germline CDR1 DFQATT, CDR2 SNEGSKA (reference sequence). Trimming removed 6 bases from V and 4 bases from J, with 9 bases in between. The CDR3 sequence is 11 residues long. In nucleotides, the CDR3 is TGCAGTGCGAAGGGGTTCACTGAAGCTTTCTTT. Translating gives CSAKGFTEAFF.